This record concerns one TCR beta chain sequence. These data originate in a study of blood T cell repertoires in COVID-19. Study-wide background: Sites in the United States, Italy and Spain provided acute and convalescent COVID-19 samples. From T cells, B-cell-depleted T cells, or PBMCs came the material, which was cDNA or gDNA.

As originally analysed: How many nucleated cells were present was estimated from reference gene primer amplification. The assay was immunoSEQ multiplex PCR, and TCRdb's table has in-frame clones only and misses some. The V and J calls and clone size come from that table; D and trimming were worked out from the DNA. Counted here are about 33,000 clones, around 82% occurring once; the ten biggest clones make up around 15%. Germline V gene lookup returns CDR1 MDHEN and CDR2 SYDVKM. The V and J ends lost 6 bases and 8 bases respectively, with 8 bases between them. The CDR3 loop spans 11 amino acids. Specimen: peripheral blood. The rearrangement joins TRBV28 to TRBJ2-1, with unresolved D. The origin of this receptor is a man in his sixties or seventies with acute or convalescent COVID-19. CDR3 bases: TGTGCCAGCAGGGGCTCCCATGAGCAGTTCTTC. As protein: CASRGSHEQFF.